The present entry profiles one T cell receptor (beta chain) with its context. CDR1 and CDR2 (germline): LGHDT, YNNKEL (reference sequence). V was trimmed by 3 bases and J by 4 bases, leaving 18 bases between them. This CDR3 is built from 16 residues. This sample was taken from a study of blood T cell repertoires in COVID-19. Turning to the study itself: Donors in the United States, Italy and Spain gave samples during acute or convalescent COVID-19.

Original methodology: For nucleated cells, counts were estimated from reference gene primer amplification. Produced via immunoSEQ multiplex PCR; TCRdb's table is partial and in-frame only. Clonal size and the V and J genes are those of that table, whereas D and trimming came from the DNA. There are some 70,000 clones in the sample; around 84% occur only once, and about 0.8% lies in the top ten. The chain has TRBV3-1 (or the pseudogene TRBV3-2) and TRBJ1-2; TRBD1 is a possible D gene (6 bases). Sequencing was done on a sample of peripheral blood. This TCR was recovered from a woman aged 70 to 79 with acute or convalescent COVID-19. DNA for the CDR3: TGTGCCAGCAGCCAGACGGACAGCCTGAGATCCTATGGCTACACCTTC. This codes for CASSQTDSLRSYGYTF.